These 12 T cell receptor beta chains share one sample of origin, sequenced in a study of beta chain features in type 1 diabetes. Isolated RNA was reverse transcribed in full, so expressed TCRB transcripts were sequenced. The method was immunoSEQ multiplex PCR; TCRdb's version includes in-frame clones alone and lacks a portion of them. The sample has about 290,000 clones; about 8.5% are singletons. The source material was central memory CD4+ T cells from blood. These receptors all come from a woman between 18 and 29 years old in good health.

This clone was counted between two and nine times. The chain recombines TRBV10-3 with TRBJ2-5; 14 bases map to TRBD2. The germline V gene has CDR1 ENHRY and CDR2 SYGVKD. There are 17 residues in the CDR3. V shed 0 bases and J 3 bases; nucleotides not matched to a gene: 3. DNA of the CDR3: TGTGCCATCAGTGAGTCCCGACTAGCGGGGGGGAAAGAGACCCAGTACTTC. It translates to CAISESRLAGGKETQYF.

The V call is TRBV19, the J call TRBJ1-5; D perhaps matches TRBD1 (5 bases). V was trimmed by 7 bases and J by 11 bases, leaving 21 bases between them. The CDR3 extends over 14 amino acids. CDR1 and CDR2 (germline): LNHDA, SQIVND (reference sequence). In nucleotides, the CDR3 is TGTGCCAGTATAGAACCGGGACCGGTTCATGCCCAGCATTTT. This encodes CASIEPGPVHAQHF. The entire variable domain, with the rest obtained from reference TRBV19 and TRBJ1-5, is as follows: DGGITQSPKYLFRKEGQNVTLSCEQNLNHDAMYWYRQDPGQGLRLIYYSQIVNDFQKGDIAEGYSVSREKKESFPLTVTSAQKNPTAFYLCASIEPGPVHAQHFGDGTRLSIL.

To note about this clone: The sample carries other DNA sequences with the same CDR3. The gene calls are TRBV7-8 and TRBJ2-7; D is unclear. This CDR3 comprises 14 residues. Germline CDR1 SGHVS, CDR2 FQNEAQ. The CDR3 region is CASSYTGITYEQYV. The CDR3 region has the DNA TGCGCCAGCAGCTACACCGGAATAACCTACGAGCAGTACGTC.

This clone came up a few times. The chain is built from TRBV15 and TRBJ2-5; perhaps TRBD2 as D (5 bases). Trimming left V 1 base short and J 7 bases short, with 16 bases between. Per the germline V gene, CDR1 is LNHNV and CDR2 is YYDKDF (reference sequence). The CDR3 has 15 amino acids. Written as DNA, the CDR3 is TGTGCCACCAGCAGAGCAGGAGGCACAGTTCTGACCCAGTACTTC. It is translated as CATSRAGGTVLTQYF.

This clone was observed at least ten times. The chain combines TRBV19 with TRBJ1-5; 8 bases agree with TRBD1. The CDR3 covers 19 residues. Germline CDR1 reads LNHDA; CDR2 reads SQIVND (reference sequence). Unmatched junction bases numbered 15, after V lost 5 bases and J lost 0 bases. The CDR3 region is CASSPNRLDRDYSNQPQHF. The CDR3 coding sequence is TGTGCCAGTAGTCCTAACCGACTGGACAGGGACTATAGCAATCAGCCCCAGCATTTT.

This clone came up many times. The rearrangement uses TRBV11-1 and TRBJ2-7, with TRBD2 matching over 9 bases. V dropped 5 bases and J dropped 5; count of bases not matched to a gene: 10. The CDR3 has 15 amino acids. Germline V lookup: CDR1 SGHAT, CDR2 FQDESV (reference sequence). CDR3 sequence (DNA): TGTGCCAGCAGCCAAGGCCCGCGGACTAGCGACGAGCAGTACTTC. Protein product: CASSQGPRTSDEQYF.

The V call is TRBV27, the J call TRBJ1-2; D unclear. V gave up 9 bases and J gave up 5 bases, with 16 bases separating them. This CDR3 is built from 13 residues. The germline gives CDR1 MNHEY, CDR2 SMNVEV (reference sequence). CDR3 region: CARVPRALYGYTF. The CDR3 coding sequence is TGTGCCAGGGTCCCGAGGGCTCTGTATGGCTACACCTTC.

This clone has a handful of counts. In the same sample, other DNA sequences code for this CDR3. The chain uses TRBV10-3 and TRBJ2-1; a weak D match, TRBD1 (5 bases). V shed 6 bases and J shed 1 base, with 7 bases lying between them. CDR1 is ENHRY and CDR2 is SYGVKD in the germline V gene. This CDR3 has 13 residues. In DNA, the CDR3 is TGTGCCATCAGGGGGCGGTCCTACAATGAGCAGTTCTTC. Its protein is CAIRGRSYNEQFF.

This clone showed up just a few times. This sequence joins TRBV21-1 and TRBJ1-1; TRBD1, the table's D call, lacks a check against the DNA. TRBV21-1 counts as a pseudogene. The CDR3 loop spans 21 amino acids. DNA of the CDR3: TGTGCCAGCAGCAAAGGTGGGCCAGGGGTTTTCGATGATCATGCTGGCACTGAAGCTTTCTTT. Translating it yields CASSKGGPGVFDDHAGTEAFF.

The chain combines TRBV7-3 with TRBJ2-5, with D possibly matching TRBD2 (5 bases). Per the germline V gene, CDR1 is SGHTA and CDR2 is FQGTGA. With 1 base removed from V and 2 bases from J, the gap between germline ends came to 11 bases. This CDR3 comprises 15 residues. In DNA, the CDR3 is TGTGCCAGCAGCTTAAATGGACTCTCACAAGAGACCCAGTACTTC. Protein product: CASSLNGLSQETQYF.

The rearrangement links TRBV4-2 to TRBJ2-5, with D possibly TRBD2 on 6 matching bases. Trimming shortened V by 0 bases and J by 9 bases, and 14 bases separated the two germline ends. The CDR3 has 14 amino acids. Per the germline V gene, CDR1 is LGHNA and CDR2 is YNFKEQ. The CDR3 nucleotides are TGTGCCAGCAGCCAAGACGGAGGGTGGGGAGCCCAGTACTTC. It yields the protein CASSQDGGWGAQYF.

The genes are TRBV6-1 and TRBJ2-5; D might be TRBD1 (6 bases). Germline V gene lookup returns CDR1 MNHNS and CDR2 SASEGT. This CDR3 has 12 amino acids. V shed 6 bases and J shed 5 bases, with 10 bases lying between them. The CDR3 bases are TGTGCCAGCAGCTACAGGGTGGAGACCCAGTACTTC. Encoded protein: CASSYRVETQYF.